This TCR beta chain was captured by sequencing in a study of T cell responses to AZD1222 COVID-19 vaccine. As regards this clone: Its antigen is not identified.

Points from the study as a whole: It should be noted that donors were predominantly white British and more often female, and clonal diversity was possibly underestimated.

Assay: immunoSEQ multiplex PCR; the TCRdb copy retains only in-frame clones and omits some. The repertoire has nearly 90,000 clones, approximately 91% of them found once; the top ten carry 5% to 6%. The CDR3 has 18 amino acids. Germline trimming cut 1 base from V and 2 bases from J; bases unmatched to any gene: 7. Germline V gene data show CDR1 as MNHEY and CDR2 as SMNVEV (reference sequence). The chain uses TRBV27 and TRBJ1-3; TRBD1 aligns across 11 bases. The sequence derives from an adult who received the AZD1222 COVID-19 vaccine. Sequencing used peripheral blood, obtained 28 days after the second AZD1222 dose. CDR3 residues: CASSLWASDRGPGNTIYF. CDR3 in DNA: TGTGCCAGCAGTTTATGGGCTTCGGACAGGGGGCCTGGAAACACCATATATTTT.